These T cell receptor beta chains were read from a single sample in a study of CD8+ T cells in alopecia areata. TCRdb's copy holds only in-frame clones and misses some; the assay was immunoSEQ multiplex PCR. Of fewer than 150,000 clones listed, roughly four fifths are singletons. The specimen comprised CD8+ T cells sorted from blood, sampled at week 4, from a patient treated with tofacitinib. These receptors originate from a human donor with alopecia areata. CDR3s include the opening cysteine and the closing phenylalanine or tryptophan. D genes are given only for firm matches. Not every row has a clone size; where given, it reads once, few, many or a size class.

clone size	V gene	J gene	D gene	CDR3 protein	CDR3 DNA
many	TRBV5-5	TRBJ1-1	NA	CASSRTTGSEAFF	TGTGCCAGCAGCCGCACAACAGGGTCTGAAGCTTTCTTT
NA	TRBV4-2	TRBJ2-3	TRBD1	CASKEQGVDTQYF	TGTGCCAGCAAGGAACAGGGGGTAGATACGCAGTATTTT
NA	TRBV19	TRBJ1-1	NA	CASSVTANTEAFF	TGTGCCAGTAGTGTGACAGCGAACACTGAAGCTTTCTTT
once	TRBV4-3	TRBJ2-1	TRBD2	CASSQDLAGYRNEQFF	TGCGCCAGCAGCCAAGATCTAGCGGGGTACCGGAATGAGCAGTTCTTC
NA	TRBV4-1	TRBJ2-3	NA	CASSQGPGADTQYF	TGCGCCAGCAGCCAGGGACCGGGGGCAGATACGCAGTATTTT
NA	TRBV6-5	TRBJ2-3	NA	CASSSNRKTTDTQYF	TGTGCCAGCAGTTCTAACAGAAAAACTACAGATACGCAGTATTTT
NA	TRBV27	TRBJ2-1	TRBD2	CASSVSSGAYNEQFF	TGTGCCAGCAGTGTCTCTAGCGGGGCCTACAATGAGCAGTTCTTC
NA	TRBV13	TRBJ1-1	NA	CASSSPGTLNTEAFF	TGTGCCAGCAGCTCACCAGGGACATTGAACACTGAAGCTTTCTTT
NA	TRBV29-1	TRBJ2-1	NA	CSVEGQTRSYNEQFF	TGCAGCGTTGAAGGACAAACACGTTCCTACAATGAGCAGTTCTTC
NA	TRBV10-3	TRBJ2-1	NA	CAIGGSNEQFF	TGTGCCATAGGGGGGTCCAATGAGCAGTTCTTC